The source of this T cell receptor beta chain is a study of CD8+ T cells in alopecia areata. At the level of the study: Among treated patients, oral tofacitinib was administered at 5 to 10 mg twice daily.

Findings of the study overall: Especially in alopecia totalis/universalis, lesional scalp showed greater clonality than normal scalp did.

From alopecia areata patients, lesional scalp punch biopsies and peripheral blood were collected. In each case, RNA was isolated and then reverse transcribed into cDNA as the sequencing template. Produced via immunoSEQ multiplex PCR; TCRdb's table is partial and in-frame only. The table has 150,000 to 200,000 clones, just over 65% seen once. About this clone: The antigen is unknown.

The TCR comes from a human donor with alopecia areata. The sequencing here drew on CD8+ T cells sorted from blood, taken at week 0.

The CDR3 DNA sequence: TGTGCCAGCAGCGGGCCGGGACAGGGGTCTTGGGAGCAGTACTTC. This encodes CASSGPGQGSWEQYF. The chain couples TRBV7-9 to TRBJ2-7, with 10 bases aligning to TRBD1. V was pared by 5 bases and J by 7 bases, with 11 bases of the junction left unmatched. Germline-derived CDR1 and CDR2 are SEHNR and FQNEAQ (reference sequence). The CDR3 spans 15 residues.